A single sample is the source of the 10 T cell receptor beta chains below, sequenced in a study of a mutant IDH1 vaccine in newly diagnosed glioma. Time point described: baseline, week 1 (first vaccination visit). Specified treatment: pre-vaccination baseline after standard-of-care therapy. Sequencing was performed with immunoSEQ multiplex PCR; in TCRdb, only in-frame clones are kept and a portion is missing. The repertoire has some 87,000 clones, roughly 77% of them found once; the top ten carry approximately 7.9%. The source material was PBMCs, sampled from a glioma patient treated with radiotherapy, temozolomide or both. All receptors come from a man aged 35 to 55 with glioma.

The chain is built from TRBV5-6 and TRBJ2-1, with a possible D match to TRBD2 (6 bases). The CDR3 is 17 residues long. The germline gives CDR1 SGHDT, CDR2 YYEEEE. Deletions cut 0 bases from V and 8 bases from J, with 21 bases between. DNA of the CDR3: TGTGCCAGCAGCTTGGCCTCAGTAGGGAGGCCCGAGGATGAGCAGTTCTTC. It yields the protein CASSLASVGRPEDEQFF.

This clone came up once. The rearrangement joins TRBV13 to TRBJ2-3, with 14 nucleotides matching TRBD2. The V gene end was trimmed by 5 bases and the J gene end by 5 bases; junction bases not matched to a gene: 6. Germline V gene lookup returns CDR1 PRHDT and CDR2 FYEKMQ (reference sequence). The CDR3 has 16 amino acids. The CDR3 protein is CASSAGTSGGGDTQYF. CDR3 bases: TGTGCCAGCAGCGCTGGGACTAGCGGGGGTGGAGATACGCAGTATTTT.

This clone appeared a few times. This CDR3 reads CASSFPNRGLVGKTEAFF. DNA for the CDR3: TGTGCCAGCAGCTTTCCCAACAGGGGTTTAGTGGGGAAGACTGAAGCTTTCTTT. The gene calls are TRBV7-9 and TRBJ1-1; the match to TRBD1 covers 7 bases. The CDR3 runs to 18 residues. Germline loops: CDR1 SEHNR, CDR2 FQNEAQ (reference sequence). With 3 bases clipped from V and 5 bases from J, the junction kept 18 bases outside the gene matches. The entire variable domain, with the rest obtained from reference TRBV7-9 and TRBJ1-1, is as follows: DTGVSQNPRHKITKRGQNVTFRCDPISEHNRLYWYRQTLGQGPEFLTYFQNEAQLEKSRLLSDRFSAERPKGSFSTLEIQRTEQGDSAMYLCASSFPNRGLVGKTEAFFGQGTRLTVV.

V gene TRBV29-1 combines with J gene TRBJ2-7; tentatively, D is TRBD1 (6 bases). This CDR3 is 13 amino acids long. Germline V gives CDR1 SQVTM, CDR2 ANQGSEA. V was pared by 7 bases and J by 5 bases, with 18 bases between. The CDR3 coding sequence is TGCAGCGCCGTGGACAGTTTTGTCCACGAGCAGTACTTC. Translating gives CSAVDSFVHEQYF.

This chain connects TRBV11-3 to TRBJ2-7; tentatively, D is TRBD1 (5 bases). Germline V gives CDR1 SGHNT, CDR2 YENEEA. Between the trimmed V and J ends, which lost 5 bases and 2 bases, there was a span of 10 bases. There are 13 residues in the CDR3. CDR3 sequence: CASSRTGTYEQYF. The CDR3, as DNA: TGTGCCAGCAGCCGAACAGGAACCTACGAGCAGTACTTC. Based on the CDR3 plus reference TRBV11-3 and TRBJ2-7, the full variable domain is EAGVVQSPRYKIIEKKQPVAFWCNPISGHNTLYWYLQNLGQGPELLIRYENEEAVDDSQLPKDRFSAERLKGVDSTLKIQPAELGDSAVYLCASSRTGTYEQYFGPGTRLTVT.

This chain connects TRBV7-2 to TRBJ2-5; D ambiguous. Germline V CDR1 and CDR2: SGHTA, FQGNSA. This CDR3 has 13 residues. The V and J ends lost 4 bases and 3 bases respectively, with 9 bases between them. The CDR3 region is CASSYGGEETQYF. The DNA for the CDR3 is TGTGCCAGCAGCTACGGTGGAGAAGAGACCCAGTACTTC.

A word on this clone: The sample carries other DNA sequences with the same CDR3. This chain joins TRBV10-1 and TRBJ2-1; the match to TRBD2 covers 11 bases. This CDR3 comprises 17 residues. Looked up from germline, CDR1 is WNHNN and CDR2 is SYGVQD (reference sequence). Unmatched junction bases numbered 7, after V lost 6 bases and J lost 0 bases. The CDR3 sequence is CASSLLAGASSYNEQFF. CDR3 bases: TGCGCCAGCAGCTTACTAGCGGGGGCCAGCTCCTACAATGAGCAGTTCTTC.

This clone was recorded once. V gene TRBV9 combines with J gene TRBJ2-7; weak D call: TRBD1 (6 bases). V was trimmed by 3 bases and J by 0 bases, leaving 13 bases between them. Germline V gene lookup returns CDR1 SGDLS and CDR2 YYNGEE. The CDR3 spans 15 residues. CDR3 sequence reads: CASSAGTSSSYEQYF. Here the CDR3 DNA reads TGTGCCAGCAGCGCCGGGACATCGAGCTCCTACGAGCAGTACTTC.

The V and J genes are TRBV11-2 and TRBJ2-7, with unresolved D. From germline, CDR1 is SGHAT and CDR2 FQNNGV. The CDR3 length is 11 residues. The CDR3 region has the DNA TGTGTTAAGAGGATTTCCTACGAGCAGTACTTC. Translating it yields CVKRISYEQYF.

The J gene is TRBJ2-3, the V gene TRBV25-1; D not resolved. V was trimmed by 2 bases and J by 9 bases, leaving 12 bases between them. The germline V gene encodes CDR1 MGHDK and CDR2 SYGVNS. The CDR3 is 13 amino acids. The CDR3 DNA is TGTGCCAGCAGTGAAATCGGGCGTTGGACGCAGTATTTT. It codes for CASSEIGRWTQYF.